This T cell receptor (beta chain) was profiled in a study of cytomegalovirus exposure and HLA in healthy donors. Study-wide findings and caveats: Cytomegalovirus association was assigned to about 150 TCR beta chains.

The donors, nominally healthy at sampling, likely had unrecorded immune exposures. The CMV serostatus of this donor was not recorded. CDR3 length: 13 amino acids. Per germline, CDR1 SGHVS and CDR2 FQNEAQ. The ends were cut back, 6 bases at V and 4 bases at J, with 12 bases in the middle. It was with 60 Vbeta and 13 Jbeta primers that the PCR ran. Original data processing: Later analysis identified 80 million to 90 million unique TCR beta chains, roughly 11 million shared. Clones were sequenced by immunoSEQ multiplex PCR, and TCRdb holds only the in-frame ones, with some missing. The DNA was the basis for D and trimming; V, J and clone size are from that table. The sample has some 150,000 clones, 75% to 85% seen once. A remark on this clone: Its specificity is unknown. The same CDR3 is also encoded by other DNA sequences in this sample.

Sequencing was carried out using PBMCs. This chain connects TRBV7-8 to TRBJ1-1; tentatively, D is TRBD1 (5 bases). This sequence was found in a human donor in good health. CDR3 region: CASSFGGVTEAFF. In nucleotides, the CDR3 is TGTGCCAGCAGTTTCGGGGGGGTCACTGAAGCTTTCTTT.